Sequencing of this TCR beta chain was carried out in a study of blood T cell repertoires in COVID-19 (dated by TCRdb to 2020 to 2021). Broadly, across the study: Samples covering the acute and convalescent phases of COVID-19 were provided by collaborators in the United States, Italy and Spain. Where HLA class I and class II types were available, the types were taken from metadata supplied by the sample provider, not from assay-based typing. The samples were drawn from the first 160 participants of the ongoing ImmuneRACE study and from 1,200 or so subjects provided by 6 global collaborators. The repertoires were released in a freely available public database meant as a resource for research on the immune response to SARS-CoV-2. Deeply sampled blood TCRbeta repertoires from subjects exposed to, actively infected with, or recovered from COVID-19 were included in the dataset. Nearly every sample came with metadata listing a de-identified subject ID, COVID-19 status, age in years and sex. The material from the prospective study consisted of cDNA or gDNA derived from T cells, B-cell-depleted T cells, or PBMCs.

The cysteine opens and the phenylalanine closes a CDR3 of 13 amino acids. The sequence is cut down to CDR3 DNA, 39 bases in frame from base 1. The germline V end is reduced by 2 bases and the J end by 4 bases; junction bases left unmatched: 1. Taken from the germline V gene, the CDR1 and CDR2 loops are KGHSH and LQKENI. General conclusions and limits of the study: How much clinical and demographic metadata was included differed by source and by participant, and the metadata was provided uncurated.

In Seattle, one collaborating source enrolled patients while the infection was active and tracked those patients longitudinally over the course of disease. The collaborating institutions used their own protocols to collect whole blood in K2EDTA tubes. For TCRbeta analysis, collaborators shipped samples in one of three forms: frozen whole blood, isolated PBMCs, or DNA extracted from either of those sample types. The immunoSEQ Assay, a bias-controlled multiplex PCR, was used to amplify TCRbeta CDR3 regions from genomic DNA. The original methods were these. Nucleated cell counts per sample were estimated from amplification of reference gene primers within the assay. Sequence reads were collapsed and filtered to measure the absolute abundance of every unique TCRbeta CDR3 rearrangement. For each sample, productive Simpson clonality was calculated as the square root of Simpson's diversity index over productive rearrangements. TCRdb provides this immuneACCESS table in a form limited to in-frame rearrangements. Some clones are lacking; in checked studies, under half of them reflect an unresolved V gene, and why the rest are absent is not known. The DNA was the basis for D and trimming; V, J and clone size are from that table. For this sample there are fewer than 600,000 clones; about 91% appear just once. Around 0.9% of the sample rests with the top ten.

Points on this clone: The antigen this receptor binds is unknown. The sample holds no much larger clone one base away, and base qualities are not on file. Additional DNA sequences in this sample encode the identical CDR3.

Rearrangement joined TRBV18 to TRBJ2-5, and 7 bases in between align with TRBD2. The sequenced sample consisted of peripheral blood. The TCR sequence derives from a man aged 18 to 29 with COVID-19, enrolled during active disease. The CDR3 loop reads CASSPGGGETQYF. The nucleotide sequence is TGTGCCAGCTCACCAGGGGGGGGAGAGACCCAGTACTTC.